This T cell receptor beta chain was captured by sequencing in a study of Graves' ophthalmopathy and Graves' hyperthyroidism. Researchers took RNA transcripts and amplified TCR beta CDR3 regions from them. HTBI primers primed a first-round RT-PCR, and a second-round multiplex PCR followed. TCRdb independently ran MiXCR on the multiplex PCR reads; one entry per CDR3 protein. The sample records roughly 500,000 distinct CDR3 sequences, around 14% being singletons. Study outcomes and limitations: Blood contained most expanded thyroid clonotypes exceeding 0.001 frequency. A 13-signature model separated ophthalmopathy from stable hyperthyroidism, reaching approximately 88% sensitivity and less than 83% specificity cross-validated.

Moderate-to-severe activity, CAS at least 3, NOSPECS at least 4 and duration under 3 months characterized donors with ophthalmopathy. PBMCs stemmed from more than 9.5 ml of fresh peripheral blood. The CDR3 loop spans 18 amino acids. CDR1 is MDHEN and CDR2 is SYDVKM in the germline V gene. V shed 9 bases and J shed 2 bases, with 26 bases lying between them. This clonotype has ten or more counts. The antigen is not known. This TCR was sampled from a woman under 40 with Graves' ophthalmopathy. The chain couples TRBV28 to TRBJ1-5, with a weak D call TRBD1 (6 bases). Sequences were obtained from blood. CDR3 residues: CARTGVRAGESGNQPQHF. The DNA of the CDR3 is TGTGCCAGGACAGGAGTCAGGGCGGGGGAGTCAGGCAATCAGCCCCAGCATTTT.